These 16 T cell receptor beta chains were sequenced from one sample in a study of cytomegalovirus exposure and HLA in healthy donors. 13 Jbeta primers and 60 Vbeta primers were used for the PCR. TCRdb keeps only in-frame clones here, not all; method: immunoSEQ multiplex PCR. The data show around 140,000 clones, approximately 79% seen once. Sample: PBMCs. These receptors originate from a man aged 45-65 years in good health and CMV-seropositive.

This sequence joins TRBV28 and TRBJ1-2, with unresolved D. Trimming removed 2 bases from V and 2 bases from J, with 6 bases in between. The CDR3 is made up of 13 amino acids. CDR1 is MDHEN, CDR2 SYDVKM, per germline. The chain's CDR3 is CASSLTLNYGYTF. CDR3 nucleotides: TGTGCCAGCAGTTTAACACTAAACTATGGCTACACCTTC.

The chain employs TRBV2 and TRBJ2-3, with D possibly being TRBD2 (5 bases). V shed 5 bases and J shed 5 bases, with 11 bases lying between them. Germline V gives CDR1 SNHLY, CDR2 FYNNEI. This CDR3 has 13 residues. This CDR3 is CASSYGLRDTQYF. The CDR3 coding sequence is TGTGCCAGCAGTTACGGACTCCGAGATACGCAGTATTTT.

The chain links TRBV19 to TRBJ2-7, with 13 bases fitting TRBD2. Germline V gene lookup returns CDR1 LNHDA and CDR2 SQIVND (reference sequence). The CDR3 is 15 amino acids. After removal of 1 base from V and 4 bases from J, the junction contained 1 base not matched to a gene. For the CDR3, the DNA is TGTGCCAGTAGTATAGGGACTAGCGGGAGATACGAGCAGTACTTC. Its protein is CASSIGTSGRYEQYF.

The chain joins TRBV27 to TRBJ1-6; maybe TRBD1 (5 bases). Trimming removed 5 bases at V and 8 bases at J, with 22 bases between. The CDR3 extends over 17 amino acids. The germline CDR1 and CDR2 sequences are MNHEY and SMNVEV (reference sequence). The CDR3 coding sequence is TGTGCCAGCAGTCCCCGTGCCGTGTCGCAGGGTGATTCACCCCTCCACTTT. This gives the protein CASSPRAVSQGDSPLHF.

V gene TRBV7-9 combines with J gene TRBJ2-7; weak D call: TRBD1 (6 bases). CDR1 and CDR2 (germline): SEHNR, FQNEAQ (reference sequence). V was pared by 1 base and J by 6 bases, with 25 bases between. This CDR3 comprises 18 residues. CDR3 nucleotides: TGTGCCAGCAGCTTAGGGGAAGTTGTAGCGCGCAGGGGAAGCGAGCAGTACTTC. Protein product: CASSLGEVVARRGSEQYF.

The CDR3 DNA sequence: TGTGCCAGCAGACTTGGACAGCCCTACGAGCAGTACTTC. As protein: CASRLGQPYEQYF. The V gene is TRBV6-1, the J gene TRBJ2-7; a weak D match, TRBD1 (6 bases). V shed 6 bases and J shed 2 bases, with 11 bases lying between them. In germline, CDR1 is MNHNS, CDR2 SASEGT. The CDR3 runs to 13 residues.

V usage is TRBV6-1 and J usage is TRBJ1-1; perhaps TRBD1 as D (6 bases). V gave up 0 bases and J gave up 5 bases, with 16 bases separating them. CDR1 is MNHNS and CDR2 is SASEGT in the germline V gene. The length of the CDR3 is 16 residues. CDR3 sequence (DNA): TGTGCCAGCAGTGAAGCGCCTTGGGGGGGCGGAACTGAAGCTTTCTTT. This gives the protein CASSEAPWGGGTEAFF.

This clone has more than one count but fewer than ten. The rearrangement links TRBV18 to TRBJ1-3; 9 bases align to TRBD1. The CDR3 consists of 17 residues. Germline V lookup: CDR1 KGHSH, CDR2 LQKENI. After removal of 0 bases from V and 3 bases from J, the junction contained 6 bases not matched to a gene. As DNA, the CDR3 is TGTGCCAGCTCACCACCGGAACAGGGGGCTTTTGGAAACACCATATATTTT. Protein product: CASSPPEQGAFGNTIYF.

In this sample, this clone turned up a few times. The gene calls are TRBV2 and TRBJ2-2; tentative D call: TRBD1 (5 bases). The germline V and J ends were trimmed by 7 bases and 4 bases, with 16 bases remaining between them. The CDR3 contains 15 residues. From germline, CDR1 is SNHLY and CDR2 FYNNEI. Written as DNA, the CDR3 is TGTGCCAGCAAGCCCGACAGTGTTGGCACCGGGGAGCTGTTTTTT. Translated: CASKPDSVGTGELFF.

The genes are TRBV5-1 and TRBJ2-2; 8 positions agree with TRBD2. The CDR3 runs 15 residues. V lost 4 bases and J lost 1; bases outside the gene matches: 3. In germline, CDR1 is SGHRS, CDR2 YFSETQ. CDR3 nucleotides: TGCGCCAGCAGCCGAAGCGGGGGGAACACCGGGGAGCTGTTTTTT. It codes for CASSRSGGNTGELFF.

The rearrangement links TRBV6-5 to TRBJ2-7; D gene unclear. V shed 2 bases and J shed 0 bases, with 11 bases lying between them. The germline V gene has CDR1 MNHEY and CDR2 SVGAGI. The CDR3 totals 15 residues. CDR3 bases: TGTGCCAGCAGTTACGAGGCAACGTCCTCCTACGAGCAGTACTTC. It specifies CASSYEATSSYEQYF.

This chain uses TRBV5-1 with TRBJ1-1; D may be TRBD1 (6 bases). The germline V gene encodes CDR1 SGHRS and CDR2 YFSETQ. This CDR3 spans 17 amino acids. V was shortened by 0 bases and J by 5 bases, with 20 bases between the two germline ends. CDR3: CASSLELWGQPGTEAFF. CDR3 in DNA: TGCGCCAGCAGCTTGGAGCTTTGGGGGCAGCCGGGAACTGAAGCTTTCTTT.

The CDR3 sequence: CATAKRGAKDTQYF. The CDR3, as DNA: TGTGCCACAGCCAAGCGGGGGGCTAAAGATACGCAGTATTTT. The chain combines TRBV2 with TRBJ2-3; 9 bases are shared with TRBD2. Germline V CDR1 and CDR2: SNHLY, FYNNEI. CDR3 length: 14 residues. J gave up 5 bases and V 10 bases, and 10 bases lay outside the gene matches.

The V call is TRBV6-4, the J call TRBJ1-2, with D uncertain. Trimming pared 2 bases from V and 8 bases from J, leaving 12 bases between. Per the germline V gene, CDR1 is MRHNA and CDR2 is SNTAGT. The CDR3 runs to 13 residues. CDR3 sequence (DNA): TGTGCCAGCAGTGACGATAGGAGAGGGGGCTACACCTTC. This translates into CASSDDRRGGYTF.

The V call is TRBV29-1, the J call TRBJ2-4; TRBD2 might be the D (8 bases). The CDR3 extends over 14 amino acids. V was trimmed by 5 bases and J by 4 bases, leaving 15 bases between them. Germline CDR1 and CDR2: SQVTM and ANQGSEA. CDR3 sequence: CSVSGGTAKNIQYF. CDR3 sequence (DNA): TGCAGCGTTTCGGGAGGGACAGCGAAAAACATTCAGTACTTC.

Note on this clone: In the same sample, other DNA sequences code for this CDR3. The chain combines TRBV6-5 with TRBJ1-1; tentatively, D is TRBD1 (6 bases). The CDR3 is made up of 12 amino acids. Germline V CDR1 and CDR2: MNHEY, SVGAGI. Deletions cut 3 bases from V and 7 bases from J, with 9 bases between. CDR3: CASSYRGGEAFF. The CDR3 region has the DNA TGTGCCAGCAGTTATAGGGGGGGTGAAGCTTTCTTT.